A single sample is the source of the 21 T cell receptor beta chains below, sequenced in a study of blood T cells in healthy people across ages. Using a J-beta primer mix together with a sample-barcoded 5' primer, a second PCR was run for roughly 6 to 12 cycles. TCRdb analysed the 5' RACE reads with MiXCR anew, one entry per CDR3 protein. Here the sample spans 800,000 or so distinct CDR3 sequences, about 45% being singletons. What was sequenced was blood. These receptors were collected from an older man in good health.

The CDR3 coding sequence is TGTGCCACCAGCAGTGGGACAGGAGGAAGGAATGAGCAGTTCTTC. This encodes CATSSGTGGRNEQFF. The chain combines TRBV15 with TRBJ2-1, with TRBD1 identical over 8 bases. CDR1 is LNHNV, CDR2 YYDKDF, per germline (reference sequence). Unmatched junction bases numbered 8, after V lost 3 bases and J lost 7 bases. This CDR3 region has 15 residues.

The chain recombines TRBV20-1 with TRBJ2-7; D is perhaps TRBD1 (7 bases). The CDR3 totals 15 residues. Germline CDR1 reads DFQATT; CDR2 reads SNEGSKA (reference sequence). The V and J ends lost 6 bases and 2 bases respectively, with 20 bases between them. CDR3 amino acids: CSAPGGSSGTYEQYF. The CDR3 DNA is TGCAGTGCGCCAGGGGGGAGTAGCGGTACCTACGAGCAGTACTTC.

The chain links TRBV12-3 or TRBV12-4 to TRBJ2-4; 15 positions match TRBD2. The end of the DNA fits TRBJ2-7 better, so the J call may be wrong. The CDR3 is 17 residues long. CDR3 sequence reads: CASSSRTSGRAHHEQYF. The CDR3, as DNA: TGTGCCAGCAGTTCACGGACTAGCGGGAGGGCACACCACGAGCAGTACTTC.

This clonotype has more than one count but fewer than ten. The rearrangement joins TRBV30 to TRBJ1-2; D call uncertain. V was clipped by 7 bases and J by 1 base, with 10 bases between them. The germline V gene encodes CDR1 GTSNPN and CDR2 SVGIG (reference sequence). The CDR3 runs 12 residues. The CDR3 protein is CAFGLGNYGYTF. CDR3 sequence (DNA): TGTGCCTTCGGGCTGGGTAACTATGGCTACACCTTC. Based on the CDR3 plus reference TRBV30 and TRBJ1-2, the full variable domain is SQTIHQWPATLVQPVGSPLSLECTVEGTSNPNLYWYRQAAGRGLQLLFYSVGIGQISSEVPQNLSASRPQDRQFILSSKKLLLSDSGFYLCAFGLGNYGYTFGSGTRLTVV.

At least ten counts were recorded for this clonotype. The V and J genes are TRBV12-3 or TRBV12-4 and TRBJ2-5; no definite D call. The J call may be faulty, since TRBJ2-7 better matches the DNA end. There are 13 residues in the CDR3. The CDR3 spells CASSSQRWGEQYF. CDR3 DNA sequence: TGTGCCAGCAGTTCCCAGAGGTGGGGCGAGCAGTACTTC.

The chain is built from TRBV2 and TRBJ1-6; 7 nucleotides agree with TRBD1. The V segment lost 7 bases and the J segment 1 base; nucleotides outside the gene matches: 1. The CDR3 loop spans 14 amino acids. In germline, CDR1 is SNHLY, CDR2 FYNNEI. CDR3 protein: CASTGGSYNSPLHF. The CDR3 coding sequence is TGTGCCAGCACAGGGGGGTCCTATAATTCACCCCTCCACTTT.

The chain employs TRBV6-1 and TRBJ2-7; TRBD2 aligns across 7 bases. This CDR3 is 13 amino acids long. V trimming: 6 bases; J trimming: 1 base; junction bases outside the gene matches: 3. From germline, CDR1 is MNHNS and CDR2 SASEGT. Written as DNA, the CDR3 is TGTGCCAGCAGACTAGCGAGTTCCTACGAGCAGTACTTC. Translation: CASRLASSYEQYF.

This clonotype occurred a few times. This sequence joins TRBV4-2 and TRBJ2-2; 7 nucleotides match TRBD1. CDR1 and CDR2 from the germline V gene are LGHNA and YNFKEQ. The CDR3 extends over 17 amino acids. Trimming at V came to 1 base and at J to 3 bases, leaving 8 bases not matched to a gene. The CDR3 reads CASSQGVGQGDTGELFF. CDR3 nucleotides: TGTGCCAGCAGCCAAGGCGTCGGGCAGGGGGACACCGGGGAGCTGTTTTTT.

The chain combines TRBV12-3 or TRBV12-4 with TRBJ2-5, with D perhaps TRBD2 (5 bases). CDR3 size: 13 residues. The V end lost 2 bases, the J end lost 11 bases, and 15 bases lay between the germline ends. The CDR3 protein is CASSLRTAGEQYF. In DNA, the CDR3 is TGTGCCAGCAGTTTAAGGACGGCCGGGGAGCAGTACTTC.

The CDR3 reads CASSEGPSKDTQYF. CDR3 DNA sequence: TGTGCCAGCAGTGAAGGCCCTTCCAAAGATACGCAGTATTTT. The chain recombines TRBV25-1 with TRBJ2-3; no reliable D call. Between the trimmed V and J ends, which lost 2 bases and 5 bases, there was a span of 11 bases. The length of the CDR3 is 14 residues. The germline V gene has CDR1 MGHDK and CDR2 SYGVNS.

This clonotype was seen ten or more times. The rearrangement links TRBV7-2 to TRBJ2-3, with 8 bases identical to TRBD2. V lost 5 bases to trimming and J lost 2 bases; unmatched junction nucleotides: 6. CDR3 length: 15 residues. Germline V lookup: CDR1 SGHTA, CDR2 FQGNSA. The CDR3 coding sequence is TGTGCCAGCAGCCCTCTAGCGGGCGACACAGATACGCAGTATTTT. As protein: CASSPLAGDTDTQYF.

In this sample, this clonotype turned up a few times. The chain uses TRBV12-3 or TRBV12-4 and TRBJ2-3; weak D call: TRBD2 (5 bases). This CDR3 has 14 amino acids. V was clipped by 7 bases and J by 0 bases, with 11 bases between them. The CDR3 DNA reads as TGTGCCAGCATGTTTTCGGGGAGCACAGATACGCAGTATTTT. It specifies CASMFSGSTDTQYF.

The chain uses TRBV5-1 and TRBJ1-1; 7 bases align to TRBD1. The V and J ends lost 2 bases and 4 bases, in that order; junction bases with no gene match: 11. Per germline, CDR1 SGHRS and CDR2 YFSETQ. This CDR3 contains 16 residues. The CDR3 loop is CASSLGLRRDSTEAFF. The DNA for the CDR3 is TGCGCCAGCAGCTTAGGACTAAGACGGGACAGCACTGAAGCTTTCTTT.

This clonotype was counted between two and nine times. This rearrangement joins TRBV20-1 to TRBJ2-1, with TRBD2 identical over 10 bases. This CDR3 region has 14 residues. Germline CDR1 DFQATT, CDR2 SNEGSKA (reference sequence). DNA for the CDR3: TGCAGGCCCAGAGGTAGCGGGAGGCCGGGGGAGCAGTTCTTC. It translates to CRPRGSGRPGEQFF.

The rearrangement uses TRBV11-3 and TRBJ2-1, with 8 bases aligning to TRBD2. V trimming: 2 bases; J trimming: 4 bases; junction bases outside the gene matches: 1. Germline CDR1 reads SGHNT; CDR2 reads YENEEA. This CDR3 is built from 14 residues. DNA for the CDR3: TGTGCCAGCAGCTTACGGGAGGGTTACAATGAGCAGTTCTTC. It yields the protein CASSLREGYNEQFF.

V gene TRBV21-1 combines with J gene TRBJ1-6. TRBV21-1 is shown as a pseudogene. This CDR3 spans 17 amino acids. CDR3 DNA: TGTGCCAGCAGCAAGGGACTTTACAGGAGATTGAGTTCACCCCTCCACTTT. Its translation is CASSKGLYRRLSSPLHF.

The CDR3: CASSEVAQANYGYTF. The CDR3 DNA is TGTGCCAGCAGTGAAGTAGCGCAGGCTAACTATGGCTACACCTTC. The chain links TRBV6-1 to TRBJ1-2, with D unclear. The V and J ends lost 1 base and 0 bases respectively, with 9 bases between them. Germline-derived CDR1 and CDR2 are MNHNS and SASEGT. CDR3 length equals 15 residues.

This clonotype has just a few counts. The gene calls are TRBV5-1 and TRBJ2-1; D possibly matches TRBD1 or TRBD2 (5 bases each). Germline V gene lookup returns CDR1 SGHRS and CDR2 YFSETQ. Trimming pared 0 bases from V and 9 bases from J, leaving 16 bases between. The CDR3 is 15 amino acids. CDR3 DNA sequence: TGCGCCAGCAGCTTGGGAGGGGTGGTTAAGGGTGAGCAGTTCTTC. This translates into CASSLGGVVKGEQFF.

The J gene is TRBJ1-3, the V gene TRBV5-5; D might be TRBD1 (5 bases). The germline V gene encodes CDR1 SGHKS and CDR2 YYEKEE (reference sequence). Trimming left V 9 bases short and J 2 bases short, with 15 bases between. The CDR3 totals 14 residues. CDR3 DNA: TGTGCCACAACCAGACAGCCACCTGGAAACACCATATATTTT. The encoded protein is CATTRQPPGNTIYF.

This chain connects TRBV29-1 to TRBJ2-7, with TRBD2 matching over 10 bases. Per germline, CDR1 SQVTM and CDR2 ANQGSEA. V lost 2 bases, J lost 5 bases, and 3 bases stayed unmatched. CDR3 size: 13 residues. The CDR3 loop is CSVELAGAHEQYF. DNA of the CDR3: TGCAGCGTTGAACTAGCGGGAGCGCACGAGCAGTACTTC.

The sample holds a few counts of this clonotype. This chain connects TRBV12-3 or TRBV12-4 to TRBJ2-1; 9 bases agree with TRBD1. V lost 3 bases to trimming and J lost 13 bases; unmatched junction nucleotides: 10. This CDR3 is built from 14 residues. In DNA form, the CDR3 reads TGTGCCAGCAGTTTGAGCCCGGGACAGGGCCCCCAGTTCTTC. Amino acid sequence: CASSLSPGQGPQFF.